A single sample gave rise to the 14 T cell receptor beta chains below, sequenced in a study of T cell responses to AZD1222 COVID-19 vaccine. Here immunoSEQ multiplex PCR was the method, and the copy in TCRdb shows in-frame clones only, minus some. The data contain roughly 200,000 clones, 80% to 95% of them singletons. The specimen was peripheral blood, collected 28 days after the second dose of the MenACWY control vaccine. These receptors originate from an adult who received the MenACWY meningococcal vaccine as a control.

CDR3 nucleotide sequence: TGTGCCAGCAGTCCACAGGGCTATAATTCACCCCTCCACTTT. Translation gives CASSPQGYNSPLHF. The chain recombines TRBV6-5 with TRBJ1-6; TRBD1 is a possible D gene (6 bases). This CDR3 contains 14 residues. Per the germline V gene, CDR1 is MNHEY and CDR2 is SVGAGI. Trimming cost V 5 bases and J 3 bases, with 8 bases left between them.

This rearrangement joins TRBV6-5 to TRBJ2-1; the D gene could be TRBD1 or TRBD2 (6 bases each). The CDR3 runs 14 residues. The V end was cut by 4 bases, the J end by 9 bases, with 16 bases between. Per the germline V gene, CDR1 is MNHEY and CDR2 is SVGAGI. CDR3 loop: CASSSVGGPGEQFF. DNA for the CDR3: TGTGCCAGCAGTTCGGTGGGGGGCCCGGGTGAGCAGTTCTTC.

V usage is TRBV6-4 and J usage is TRBJ1-1; D ambiguous. Germline CDR1 and CDR2: MRHNA and SNTAGT. The CDR3 extends over 13 amino acids. V lost 3 bases, J lost 5 bases, and 10 bases lay in between. CDR3: CASSEVEGTEAFF. CDR3 nucleotide sequence: TGTGCCAGCAGTGAGGTAGAAGGAACTGAAGCTTTCTTT.

This clone showed up just once. The chain joins TRBV24-1 to TRBJ2-5; 10 bases match TRBD2. CDR1 KGHDR and CDR2 SFDVKD come from the germline V gene. Losses at the gene ends were 5 bases for V and 5 bases for J; bases not matched to a gene: 13. The CDR3 loop spans 17 amino acids. CDR3 region: CATSAQRPGTSVETQYF. The CDR3 region has the DNA TGTGCCACCAGTGCTCAACGTCCCGGGACTAGCGTGGAGACCCAGTACTTC.

The chain couples TRBV28 to TRBJ1-2; tentatively, D is TRBD1 (5 bases). This CDR3 spans 13 amino acids. Germline CDR1 reads MDHEN; CDR2 reads SYDVKM. Trimming cost V 4 bases and J 4 bases, with 10 bases left between them. CDR3 sequence: CASSWLGRYGYTF. The CDR3 nucleotides read TGTGCCAGCAGTTGGTTGGGACGCTATGGCTACACCTTC.

The chain links TRBV4-3 to TRBJ2-7; TRBD2 aligns across 10 bases. The ends lost 3 bases at V and 4 bases at J; junction bases unmatched: 9. The CDR3 length is 16 residues. Germline CDR1 is LGHNA and CDR2 is YSLEER. The CDR3 DNA follows: TGCGCCAGCAGCCATGTCAGCGGGGGGGCCGGATACGAGCAGTACTTC. Residues: CASSHVSGGAGYEQYF.

The gene calls are TRBV19 and TRBJ1-2; no firm D call. Between the trimmed V and J ends, which lost 8 bases and 2 bases, there was a span of 18 bases. CDR3 size: 15 residues. CDR1 is LNHDA and CDR2 is SQIVND in the germline V gene (reference sequence). The CDR3 loop reads CASRESWSGNYGYTF. CDR3 coding DNA: TGTGCCAGTCGGGAGTCATGGTCTGGGAACTATGGCTACACCTTC.

The J gene is TRBJ2-1, the V gene TRBV7-2; D remains unclear. CDR3 length equals 15 residues. The V end lost 2 bases, the J end lost 2 bases, and 10 bases lay between the germline ends. Germline lookup yields CDR1 SGHTA and CDR2 FQGNSA. CDR3 loop: CASSLISNTYNEQFF. In DNA, the CDR3 is TGTGCCAGCAGCTTAATTAGCAATACCTACAATGAGCAGTTCTTC.

The CDR3, as DNA: TGTGCCAGCAGCTTAGGGGACCGGCGGGGGGGCTTGGAGACCCAGTACTTC. Amino acid sequence: CASSLGDRRGGLETQYF. The rearrangement links TRBV7-6 to TRBJ2-5, with 9 bases lining up with TRBD2. The CDR3 consists of 17 residues. Germline CDR1 is SGHVS and CDR2 is FNYEAQ. V was pared by 1 base and J by 5 bases, with 11 bases of the junction left unmatched.

J is TRBJ1-5 and V is TRBV28; D not resolved. CDR3 length: 10 amino acids. Germline V gene data show CDR1 as MDHEN and CDR2 as SYDVKM. Trimming stripped 4 bases from V and 7 bases from J, with 2 bases between. The CDR3 DNA sequence: TGTGCCAGCAGTTCGCAGCCCCAGCATTTT. This encodes CASSSQPQHF.

The chain uses TRBV5-1 and TRBJ2-5; the D is unclear. V lost 4 bases, J lost 2 bases, and 6 bases lay in between. Per the germline V gene, CDR1 is SGHRS and CDR2 is YFSETQ. The CDR3 has 12 amino acids. CDR3 residues: CASSSAQETQYF. The CDR3 region has the DNA TGCGCCAGCAGCAGCGCTCAAGAGACCCAGTACTTC.

V is TRBV5-4 and J is TRBJ1-3, with D tentatively TRBD1 (6 bases). CDR3 length: 16 residues. CDR1 and CDR2 (germline): SGHNT, YYREEE (reference sequence). V lost 1 base to trimming and J lost 0 bases, with 11 bases between them. The chain's CDR3 is CASSLRGRSSGNTIYF. The CDR3, as DNA: TGTGCCAGCAGCTTGCGGGGGCGGTCCTCTGGAAACACCATATATTTT.

Only a few counts were recorded for this clone. This sequence joins TRBV7-2 and TRBJ1-5; D is ambiguous. This CDR3 comprises 16 residues. The germline V gene encodes CDR1 SGHTA and CDR2 FQGNSA. Trimming left V 5 bases short and J 4 bases short, with 18 bases between. CDR3 amino acids: CASSPSYGRMNQPQHF. CDR3 nucleotide sequence: TGTGCCAGCAGCCCCAGCTACGGACGGATGAATCAGCCCCAGCATTTT.

The genes are TRBV12-3 or TRBV12-4 and TRBJ2-7; 8 nucleotides match TRBD1. The CDR3 runs 13 residues. The V and J ends lost 6 bases and 5 bases, in that order; junction bases with no gene match: 6. For the CDR3, the DNA is TGTGCCAGCAGGCCGACAGGGGTCCACGAGCAGTACTTC. Translation gives CASRPTGVHEQYF.